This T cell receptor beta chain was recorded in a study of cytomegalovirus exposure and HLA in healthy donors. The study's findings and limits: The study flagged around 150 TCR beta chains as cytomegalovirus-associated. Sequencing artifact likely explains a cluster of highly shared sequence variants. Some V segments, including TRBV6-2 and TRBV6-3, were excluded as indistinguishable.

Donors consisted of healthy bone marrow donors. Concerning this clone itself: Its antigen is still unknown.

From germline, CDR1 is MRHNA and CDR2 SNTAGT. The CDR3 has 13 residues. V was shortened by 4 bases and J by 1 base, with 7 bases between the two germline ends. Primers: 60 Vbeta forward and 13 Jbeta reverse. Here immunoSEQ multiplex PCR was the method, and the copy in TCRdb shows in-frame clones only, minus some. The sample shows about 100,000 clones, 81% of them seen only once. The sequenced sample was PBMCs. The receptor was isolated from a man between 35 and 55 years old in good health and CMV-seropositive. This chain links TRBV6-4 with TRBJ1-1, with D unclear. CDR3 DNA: TGTGCCAGCAGTGGGTCCGGGAACACTGAAGCTTTCTTT. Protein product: CASSGSGNTEAFF.